Sequencing of this T cell receptor (beta chain) was carried out in a study of cytomegalovirus exposure and HLA in healthy donors. Study-level points and caveats: Among TCR beta chains, those listed as cytomegalovirus-associated numbered about 160.

Concerning this clone itself: The target antigen is unknown.

The germline gives CDR1 ENHRY, CDR2 SYGVKD. This CDR3 is built from 14 residues. V dropped 10 bases and J dropped 2; count of bases not matched to a gene: 8. A multiplex PCR was run with 60 Vbeta primers and 13 Jbeta primers. The repertoire was sequenced with immunoSEQ multiplex PCR; TCRdb's copy has only in-frame clones and lacks some. The sample contains 200,000 or so clones, around 79% of which appear only once. The chain has TRBV10-3 and TRBJ2-3; 8 nucleotides line up with TRBD2. The sample was PBMCs. The receptor was isolated from a male donor in good health and CMV-seropositive. Written as DNA, the CDR3 is TGTGCCAGCGGGGGGTGGAGGGACACAGATACGCAGTATTTT. Encoded protein: CASGGWRDTDTQYF.